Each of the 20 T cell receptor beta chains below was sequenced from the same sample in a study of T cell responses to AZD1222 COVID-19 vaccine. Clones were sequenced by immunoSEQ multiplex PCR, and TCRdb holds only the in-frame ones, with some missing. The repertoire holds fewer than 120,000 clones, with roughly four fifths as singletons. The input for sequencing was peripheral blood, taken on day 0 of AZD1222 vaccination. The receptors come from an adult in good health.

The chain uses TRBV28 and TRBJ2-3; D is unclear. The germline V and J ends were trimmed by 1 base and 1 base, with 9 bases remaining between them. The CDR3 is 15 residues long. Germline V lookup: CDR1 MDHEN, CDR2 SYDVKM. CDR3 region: CASSLSGYGTDTQYF. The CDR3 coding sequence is TGTGCCAGCAGTTTATCCGGGTACGGCACAGATACGCAGTATTTT.

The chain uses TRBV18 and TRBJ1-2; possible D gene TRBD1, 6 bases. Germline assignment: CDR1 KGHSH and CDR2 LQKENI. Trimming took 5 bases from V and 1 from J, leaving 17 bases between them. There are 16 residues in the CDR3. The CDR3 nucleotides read TGTGCCAGCTCAATGCAACAGGGCGCGGATAACTATGGCTACACCTTC. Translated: CASSMQQGADNYGYTF.

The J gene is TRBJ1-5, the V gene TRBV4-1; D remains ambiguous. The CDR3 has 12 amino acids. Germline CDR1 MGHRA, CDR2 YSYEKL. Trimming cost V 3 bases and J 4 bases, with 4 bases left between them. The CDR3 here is CASSHHNQPQHF. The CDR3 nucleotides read TGCGCCAGCAGCCACCATAATCAGCCCCAGCATTTT.

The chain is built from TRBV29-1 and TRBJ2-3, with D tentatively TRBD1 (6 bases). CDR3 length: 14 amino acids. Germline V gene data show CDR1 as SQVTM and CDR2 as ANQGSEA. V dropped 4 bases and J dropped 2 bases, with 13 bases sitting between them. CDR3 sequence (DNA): TGCAGCGTTGGCGGACAGTCCGTCACAGATACGCAGTATTTT. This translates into CSVGGQSVTDTQYF.

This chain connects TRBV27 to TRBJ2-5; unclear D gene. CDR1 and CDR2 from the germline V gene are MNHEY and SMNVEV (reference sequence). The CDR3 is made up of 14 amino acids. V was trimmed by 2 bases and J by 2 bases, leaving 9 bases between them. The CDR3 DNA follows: TGTGCCAGCAGTTTAGGGAACAAACAAGAGACCCAGTACTTC. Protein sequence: CASSLGNKQETQYF.

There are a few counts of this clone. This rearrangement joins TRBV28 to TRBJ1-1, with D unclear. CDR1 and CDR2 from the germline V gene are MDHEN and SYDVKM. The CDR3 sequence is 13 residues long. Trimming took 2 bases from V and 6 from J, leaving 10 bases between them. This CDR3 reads CASSLTLRAEAFF. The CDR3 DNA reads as TGTGCCAGCAGTTTAACCCTCCGCGCTGAAGCTTTCTTT.

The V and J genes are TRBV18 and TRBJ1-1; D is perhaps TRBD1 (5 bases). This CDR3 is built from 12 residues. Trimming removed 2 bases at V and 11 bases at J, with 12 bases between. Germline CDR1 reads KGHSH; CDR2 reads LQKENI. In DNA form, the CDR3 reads TGTGCCAGCTCACCAGACGACAGTGAGGCTTTCTTT. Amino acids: CASSPDDSEAFF.

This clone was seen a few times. The CDR3 sequence: CASSQVGRDNYGYTF. DNA of the CDR3: TGCGCCAGCAGCCAAGTGGGACGGGATAACTATGGCTACACCTTC. V is TRBV4-3 and J is TRBJ1-2; TRBD1 might be the D (5 bases). Germline CDR1 reads LGHNA; CDR2 reads YSLEER. V dropped 1 base and J dropped 1 base, with 10 bases sitting between them. The CDR3 sequence is 15 residues long.

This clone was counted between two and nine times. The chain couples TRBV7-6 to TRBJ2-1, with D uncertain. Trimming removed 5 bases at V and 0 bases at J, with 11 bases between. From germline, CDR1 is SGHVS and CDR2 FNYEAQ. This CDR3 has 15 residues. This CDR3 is CASSLGAFSYNEQFF. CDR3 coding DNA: TGTGCCAGCAGCCTCGGTGCCTTCTCCTACAATGAGCAGTTCTTC.

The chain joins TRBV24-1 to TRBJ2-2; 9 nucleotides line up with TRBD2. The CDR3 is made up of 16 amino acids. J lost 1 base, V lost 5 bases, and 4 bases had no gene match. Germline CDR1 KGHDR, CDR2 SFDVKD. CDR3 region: CATSGSAGGNTGELFF. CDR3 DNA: TGTGCCACCAGTGGATCAGCGGGAGGGAACACCGGGGAGCTGTTTTTT.

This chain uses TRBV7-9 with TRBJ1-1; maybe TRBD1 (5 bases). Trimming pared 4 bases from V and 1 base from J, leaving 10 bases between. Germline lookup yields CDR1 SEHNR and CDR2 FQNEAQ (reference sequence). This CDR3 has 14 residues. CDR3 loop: CASSSGRTNTEAFF. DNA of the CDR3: TGTGCCAGCAGCTCGGGACGGACGAACACTGAAGCTTTCTTT.

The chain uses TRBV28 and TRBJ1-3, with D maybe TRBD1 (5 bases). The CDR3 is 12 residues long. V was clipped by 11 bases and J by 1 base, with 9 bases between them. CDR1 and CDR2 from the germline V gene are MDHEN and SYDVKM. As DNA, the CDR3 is TGTGCCGGGGGGGAATCTGGAAACACCATATATTTT. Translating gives CAGGESGNTIYF.

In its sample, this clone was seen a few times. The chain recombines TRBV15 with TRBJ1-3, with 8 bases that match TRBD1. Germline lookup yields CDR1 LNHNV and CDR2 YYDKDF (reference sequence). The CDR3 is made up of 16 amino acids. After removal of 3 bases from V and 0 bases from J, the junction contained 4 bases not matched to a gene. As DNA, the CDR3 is TGTGCCACCAGCAGCCGACAGGGGCTCTCTGGAAACACCATATATTTT. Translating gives CATSSRQGLSGNTIYF.

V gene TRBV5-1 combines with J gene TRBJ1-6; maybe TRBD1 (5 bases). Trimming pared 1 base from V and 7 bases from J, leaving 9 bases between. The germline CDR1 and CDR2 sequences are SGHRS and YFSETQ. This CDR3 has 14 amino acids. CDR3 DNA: TGCGCCAGCAGCTTGACAGGCGGGAATTCACCCCTCCACTTT. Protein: CASSLTGGNSPLHF.

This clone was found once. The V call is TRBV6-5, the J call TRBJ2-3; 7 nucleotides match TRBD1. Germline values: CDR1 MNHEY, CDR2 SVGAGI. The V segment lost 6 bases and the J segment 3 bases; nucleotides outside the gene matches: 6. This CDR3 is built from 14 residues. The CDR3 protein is CASSPGQSTDTQYF. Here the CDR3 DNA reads TGTGCCAGCAGCCCGGGACAGAGTACAGATACGCAGTATTTT.

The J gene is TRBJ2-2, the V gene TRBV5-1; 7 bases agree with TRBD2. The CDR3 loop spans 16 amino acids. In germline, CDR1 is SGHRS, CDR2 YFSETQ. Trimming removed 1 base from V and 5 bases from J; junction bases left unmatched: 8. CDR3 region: CASSLSRGDGTGELFF. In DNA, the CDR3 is TGCGCCAGCAGCTTGAGTCGGGGGGACGGTACCGGGGAGCTGTTTTTT.

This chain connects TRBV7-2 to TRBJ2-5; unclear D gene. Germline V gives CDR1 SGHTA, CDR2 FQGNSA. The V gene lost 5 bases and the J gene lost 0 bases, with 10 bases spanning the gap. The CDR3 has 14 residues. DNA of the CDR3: TGTGCCAGCAGCCGCGCTACGTACCAAGAGACCCAGTACTTC. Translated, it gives CASSRATYQETQYF.

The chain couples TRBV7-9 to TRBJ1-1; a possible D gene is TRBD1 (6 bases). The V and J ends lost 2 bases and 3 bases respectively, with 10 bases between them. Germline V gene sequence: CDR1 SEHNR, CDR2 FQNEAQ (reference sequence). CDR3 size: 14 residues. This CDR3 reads CASSLIGGHTEAFF. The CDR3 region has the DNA TGTGCCAGCAGCTTAATTGGGGGGCACACTGAAGCTTTCTTT.

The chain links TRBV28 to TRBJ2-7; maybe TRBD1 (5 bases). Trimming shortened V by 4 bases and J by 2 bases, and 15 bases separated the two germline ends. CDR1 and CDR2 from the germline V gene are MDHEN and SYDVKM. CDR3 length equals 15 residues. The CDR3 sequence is CASSSPAGYPYEQYF. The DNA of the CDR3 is TGTGCCAGCAGTTCACCCGCAGGGTACCCCTACGAGCAGTACTTC.

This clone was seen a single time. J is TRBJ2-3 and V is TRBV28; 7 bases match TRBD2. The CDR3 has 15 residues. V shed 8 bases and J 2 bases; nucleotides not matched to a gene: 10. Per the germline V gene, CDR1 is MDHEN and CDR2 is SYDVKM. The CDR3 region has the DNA TGTGCCAGCCGTAAGACCGGGGGGAACACAGATACGCAGTATTTT. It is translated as CASRKTGGNTDTQYF.